These T cell receptor beta chains were read from a single sample in a study of blood T cell repertoires in COVID-19. Using immunoSEQ multiplex PCR, the repertoire was profiled, and TCRdb retains in-frame clones only, with some absent. The sample lists 200,000 to 300,000 clones; about 80% were seen once. Sequenced: peripheral blood. These receptors all stem from a human donor in a cohort sampled during active COVID-19. Each CDR3 is given with its conserved first and last residue. A D gene is named only where the DNA matches it firmly. A clone size is listed for some rows: how often the clone was seen (once, few, many), or a class if it is expanded.

cdr3_nt	cdr3_aa	cdr3_length	clone_size	d_call	v_call	j_call
TGTGCCAGCACCTCTGGGGGGACAGGGGATTACTACGAGCAGTACTTC	CASTSGGTGDYYEQYF	16	-	TRBD1	TRBV28	TRBJ2-7
TGTGCCACCAGCAGAGCCCGCTCAGGGTCTCGAGAAGCTTTCTTT	CATSRARSGSREAFF	15	once	-	TRBV15	TRBJ1-1
TGCGCCAGCAGCTTGGGGCTAGCGGGGACCACAGATACGCAGTATTTT	CASSLGLAGTTDTQYF	16	-	TRBD2	TRBV5-1	TRBJ2-3
TGTGCCAGCAGCTTATCAGGGACAGGGAGCACTGAAGCTTTCTTT	CASSLSGTGSTEAFF	15	once	TRBD1	TRBV7-2	TRBJ1-1
TGTGCCAGCAGCTCTCGGGGGGCCGGTAACTATGGCTACACCTTC	CASSSRGAGNYGYTF	15	-	-	TRBV27	TRBJ1-2
TGTGCCAGCAGCTTGGTAGCGGGGGACTACGAGCAGTACTTC	CASSLVAGDYEQYF	14	-	TRBD2	TRBV5-4	TRBJ2-7
TGTGCCAGCTCACCACTGGTCCCGGGAAGAAGACCCAAAATGGATGGCTACACCTTC	CASSPLVPGRRPKMDGYTF	19	-	-	TRBV18	TRBJ1-2
TGTGCCAGCAGCCTACCATCTAGCGGGGGGGACTCCTACGAGCAGTACTTC	CASSLPSSGGDSYEQYF	17	-	TRBD2	TRBV4-2	TRBJ2-7
TGTGCCAGTAGTATATCCCAGGGTTTATCTGGGGCCAACGTCCTGACTTTC	CASSISQGLSGANVLTF	17	-	-	TRBV19	TRBJ2-6
TGTGCCAGCAGCTTGTTCTACAGGGGAAACACCGGGGAGCTGTTTTTT	CASSLFYRGNTGELFF	16	-	TRBD1	TRBV5-5	TRBJ2-2
TGTGCCATCAGTGAGTCAGCCAGCGGGGGGGCCGACGAGCAGTACTTC	CAISESASGGADEQYF	16	-	TRBD2	TRBV10-3	TRBJ2-7
TGTGCCAGCTCACCCAGGAATTACAATGAGCAGTTCTTC	CASSPRNYNEQFF	13	-	-	TRBV18	TRBJ2-1
TGTGCCAGCAGCCTACCTGTCGTGGGAGGACGCGAAAAACTGTTTTTT	CASSLPVVGGREKLFF	16	-	-	TRBV7-8	TRBJ1-4
TGTGCCAGCAGCTTAACCGGGACAGGGGGAGGTGAGCAGTTCTTC	CASSLTGTGGGEQFF	15	-	TRBD1	TRBV7-9	TRBJ2-1
TGTGCCAGCAGTTACAACGGGGGGGGCACAGATACGCAGTATTTT	CASSYNGGGTDTQYF	15	once	TRBD2	TRBV6-5	TRBJ2-3
TGTGCCAGCAGATACCGGGACAGGGTATCGGAAGCTTTCTTT	CASRYRDRVSEAFF	14	once	TRBD1	TRBV28	TRBJ1-1
TGTGCCAGCAGCTTAGCGAGGGGGTACCCCCGTTCCTACAATGAGCAGTTCTTC	CASSLARGYPRSYNEQFF	18	-	-	TRBV11-1	TRBJ2-1
TGTGCCAGCAGACCGGGACTAGCGGGGGAGGGGTGGCAGACCCAGTACTTC	CASRPGLAGEGWQTQYF	17	-	TRBD2	TRBV7-9	TRBJ2-5
TGTGCCAGCAGCTTAGGCAGGGGGATTTTGCTAACCGGGGAGCTGTTTTTT	CASSLGRGILLTGELFF	17	-	TRBD1	TRBV7-2	TRBJ2-2
TGTGCCAGCAGTCGGTGGGAGACCCAGTACTTC	CASSRWETQYF	11	-	-	TRBV6-5	TRBJ2-5
TGTGCCAGTGGGACAGGGGGCGCGACAGTCCAGCCCCAGCATTTT	CASGTGGATVQPQHF	15	-	TRBD1	TRBV2	TRBJ1-5
TGTGCCAGCAGCTTAGGGACTTTCGTGGCAGATACGCAGTATTTT	CASSLGTFVADTQYF	15	-	-	TRBV7-2	TRBJ2-3
TGTGCCAGCAGTCCTCTCGGGGACAGAGTCCTTCTGGAGACCCAGTACTTC	CASSPLGDRVLLETQYF	17	-	TRBD1	TRBV6-6	TRBJ2-5
TGCGCCAGCAGTCAATCCCCCACAGGGACACGCACAGATACGCAGTATTTT	CASSQSPTGTRTDTQYF	17	-	-	TRBV23-1	TRBJ2-3
TGCGCCAGCAGTGAAAACAGGGGGCCCTACGAGCAGTACTTC	CASSENRGPYEQYF	14	-	TRBD1	TRBV10-2	TRBJ2-7
TGTGCCAGCTCACCCTACGACAGGGGAATGGGCAATGAGCAGTTCTTC	CASSPYDRGMGNEQFF	16	-	TRBD1	TRBV18	TRBJ2-1
TGCGCCAGCAGCGCTACCTCAGGTTCCGTAGCCAAAAACATTCAGTACTTC	CASSATSGSVAKNIQYF	17	-	-	TRBV5-1	TRBJ2-4
TGTGCCAGCAGCCAGGACAGAAGAATTAACTATGGCTACACCTTC	CASSQDRRINYGYTF	15	once	-	TRBV5-8	TRBJ1-2
TGTGCCAGTAGTGCGCAAAACCCAGGAGGGATCGGGGAGCTGTTTTTT	CASSAQNPGGIGELFF	16	-	-	TRBV19	TRBJ2-2
TGTGCCAGCAGCTCTGATAGCGGGCCGACATTCTTGCAGTTCTTC	CASSSDSGPTFLQFF	15	-	TRBD2	TRBV7-8	TRBJ2-1
TGCAGCGTTGCCGTGCAGGGGAAAAACACTGAAGCTTTCTTT	CSVAVQGKNTEAFF	14	-	-	TRBV29-1	TRBJ1-1
TGCGCCAGCACCTCGCGACAGGGTGATAATTCACCCCTCCACTTT	CASTSRQGDNSPLHF	15	once	TRBD1	TRBV5-1	TRBJ1-6
TGCGCCAGCAGCCCGATGTGGGGAGGGGATCAGCCCCAGCATTTT	CASSPMWGGDQPQHF	15	many	-	TRBV5-1	TRBJ1-5
TGTGCCAGCTCACCGACAGGGGCGGCGACCGGGGAGCTGTTTTTT	CASSPTGAATGELFF	15	-	TRBD1	TRBV18	TRBJ2-2
TGTGCCAGCAGCCGGACAGGGATAGCTGGAAACACCATATATTTT	CASSRTGIAGNTIYF	15	-	TRBD1	TRBV3-1/TRBV3-2	TRBJ1-3
TGTGCCAGTAGTAGTACAGCCACAAAAACCTATGGCTACACCTTC	CASSSTATKTYGYTF	15	-	-	TRBV19	TRBJ1-2
TGCGCCAGCAGCCATCTAGCGGGAGGGCCCTCTACTCGAGCCAAAAACATTCAGTACTTC	CASSHLAGGPSTRAKNIQYF	20	-	TRBD2	TRBV4-1	TRBJ2-4
TGTGCCAGCAGCTTGCAATATGGGACAGGGTTCTACGAGCAGTACTTC	CASSLQYGTGFYEQYF	16	-	TRBD1	TRBV11-2	TRBJ2-7
TGTGCCAGCAGTTCTGAGGGAGGTATAAGCAATCAGCCCCAGCATTTT	CASSSEGGISNQPQHF	16	few	-	TRBV6-6	TRBJ1-5
TGCAGTGCTAGTCCGAGACTAGCAAGTAGCACAGATACGCAGTATTTT	CSASPRLASSTDTQYF	16	-	TRBD2	TRBV20-1	TRBJ2-3
TGTGCCAGCAGTGAATCGGACAGGAGATACAATGAGCAGTTCTTC	CASSESDRRYNEQFF	15	-	TRBD1	TRBV6-4	TRBJ2-1
TGTGCCAGCAGCGCGGGCGGGACAGGGGGTCAAGAGACCCAGTACTTC	CASSAGGTGGQETQYF	16	-	TRBD1	TRBV4-2	TRBJ2-5
TGTGCCAGTACCAAAGGGGGCGCGAAAACCGGGGAGCTGTTTTTT	CASTKGGAKTGELFF	15	once	TRBD1	TRBV19	TRBJ2-2
TGTGCCAGCAGCCCCAAGGGACTAGCGGAGACCTACGAGCAGTACTTC	CASSPKGLAETYEQYF	16	-	TRBD2	TRBV11-2	TRBJ2-7
TGTGCCAGCAGTTACTCCTTTTCGAGGGTGAACACTGAAGCTTTCTTT	CASSYSFSRVNTEAFF	16	-	-	TRBV6-5	TRBJ1-1
TGCGCCAGCAGCCAAGTCACAGGGGGGCGTGGGGAGACCCAGTACTTC	CASSQVTGGRGETQYF	16	-	TRBD1	TRBV4-1	TRBJ2-5
TGCGCCAGCAGCTTGGCAGTAAATCAGCCCCAGCATTTT	CASSLAVNQPQHF	13	-	-	TRBV5-1	TRBJ1-5
TGTGCCAGCAGTTTACAGGAGCACTCTTCCTATGGCTACACCTTC	CASSLQEHSSYGYTF	15	-	-	TRBV6-5	TRBJ1-2
TGTGCCAGCAGCTTAGACTTGGGACTAGCTTCATACGAGCAGTACTTC	CASSLDLGLASYEQYF	16	-	TRBD2	TRBV7-9	TRBJ2-7
TGTGCCAGCAGTTTGTTAGCGGGAGGCCAAGAGACCCAGTACTTC	CASSLLAGGQETQYF	15	-	TRBD2	TRBV27	TRBJ2-5
TGTGCCATCAAGGCGACGGGAGGGGCCAATGAAAAACTGTTTTTT	CAIKATGGANEKLFF	15	-	-	TRBV10-3	TRBJ1-4
TGTGCCAGCACAAGGACAGAGGGGCGTTACGAGCAGTACTTC	CASTRTEGRYEQYF	14	-	-	TRBV25-1	TRBJ2-7
TGTGCCAGCAGCGTAGAAGGCGGGAGGACTCGCGAGCAGTACTTC	CASSVEGGRTREQYF	15	-	TRBD2	TRBV9	TRBJ2-7
TGTGCCAGCAGCTTAGGACAGGGTTACTACGAGCAGTACTTC	CASSLGQGYYEQYF	14	-	TRBD1	TRBV11-2	TRBJ2-7
TGTGCCAGCTCACCAGGGCTTAATGAAAAACTGTTTTTT	CASSPGLNEKLFF	13	few	-	TRBV18	TRBJ1-4
TGCAGCGTTGAGTTAGCCTATGGCTACACCTTC	CSVELAYGYTF	11	many	-	TRBV29-1	TRBJ1-2
TGTGCCAGTCGGACAGTCTCTGGAAACACCATATATTTT	CASRTVSGNTIYF	13	-	-	TRBV19	TRBJ1-3
TGTGCCAGCAGCTTGAGGGTAAAGGGGGCGTCCTATAATTCACCCCTCCACTTT	CASSLRVKGASYNSPLHF	18	few	TRBD1	TRBV7-2	TRBJ1-6